These 32 T cell receptor beta chains came from one sample sequenced in a study of blood T cell repertoires in COVID-19. Assay: immunoSEQ multiplex PCR; the TCRdb copy retains only in-frame clones and omits some. The sample records roughly 410,000 clones, over 75% being singletons. Sample: peripheral blood. These receptors were collected from a woman aged 40 to 55 with COVID-19, enrolled during active disease.

The rearrangement joins TRBV10-3 to TRBJ2-7; 8 bases map to TRBD2. The length of the CDR3 is 14 residues. The germline V gene encodes CDR1 ENHRY and CDR2 SYGVKD. Trimming cost V 3 bases and J 5 bases; bases outside gene matches: 6. CDR3 amino acids: CAISDTGGIHEQYF. The DNA for the CDR3 is TGTGCCATCAGTGACACGGGGGGGATTCACGAGCAGTACTTC.

V and J are TRBV28 and TRBJ2-1, with D perhaps TRBD2 (5 bases). The CDR3 is made up of 15 amino acids. Germline lookup yields CDR1 MDHEN and CDR2 SYDVKM. V gave up 6 bases and J gave up 6 bases, with 18 bases separating them. The CDR3 DNA is TGTGCCAGCAGCTCAAATGAGGGTAACGTCAATGAGCAGTTCTTC. It codes for CASSSNEGNVNEQFF.

This chain uses TRBV9 with TRBJ1-1; tentative D call: TRBD1 (6 bases). This CDR3 contains 14 residues. From germline, CDR1 is SGDLS and CDR2 YYNGEE. V was clipped by 3 bases and J by 1 base, with 10 bases between them. CDR3 sequence reads: CASSGHRENTEAFF. In DNA, the CDR3 is TGTGCCAGCAGCGGGCACAGGGAGAACACTGAAGCTTTCTTT.

The chain joins TRBV5-4 to TRBJ2-7; TRBD2 matches 11 bases. Germline-derived CDR1 and CDR2 are SGHNT and YYREEE (reference sequence). The CDR3 spans 16 residues. The J segment lost 3 bases and the V segment lost 4 bases, leaving 9 bases of the junction unmatched. CDR3 coding DNA: TGTGCCAGCAGCCCAGACTTAGGACTAGCGGGCTACGAGCAGTACTTC. This sequence encodes CASSPDLGLAGYEQYF. The whole variable domain, remainder taken from reference TRBV5-4 and TRBJ2-7, is ETGVTQSPTHLIKTRGQQVTLRCSSQSGHNTVSWYQQALGQGPQFIFQYYREEENGRGNFPPRFSGLQFPNYSSELNVNALELDDSALYLCASSPDLGLAGYEQYFGPGTRLTVT.

The chain is built from TRBV27 and TRBJ2-1, with 9 bases lining up with TRBD2. Trimming cost V 6 bases and J 10 bases; bases outside gene matches: 19. Germline CDR1 MNHEY, CDR2 SMNVEV (reference sequence). The CDR3 has 17 residues. In DNA, the CDR3 is TGTGCCAGCAGCCAAGATGGGCTAGCGGGGATTCGGGCGGAGCAGTTCTTC. Translated: CASSQDGLAGIRAEQFF.

V usage is TRBV2 and J usage is TRBJ2-7; 8 bases are a match to TRBD1. The V gene's germline CDR1 is SNHLY and CDR2 FYNNEI. Germline trimming cut 8 bases from V and 2 bases from J; bases unmatched to any gene: 11. The CDR3 consists of 15 residues. CDR3 region: CASDLGPDRAYEQYF. The CDR3 DNA reads TGTGCCAGCGACCTCGGGCCGGACAGGGCCTACGAGCAGTACTTC.

This clone has more than one count but fewer than ten. The gene calls are TRBV7-9 and TRBJ2-1; 9 bases line up with TRBD2. CDR1 is SEHNR and CDR2 is FQNEAQ in the germline V gene (reference sequence). The length of the CDR3 is 15 residues. With V trimmed by 1 base and J by 3 bases, 1 base remained unmatched. CDR3 sequence reads: CASSLGLADYNEQFF. The CDR3 DNA reads as TGTGCCAGCAGCTTAGGACTAGCGGACTACAATGAGCAGTTCTTC. The complete variable domain, with remaining parts taken from reference TRBV7-9 and TRBJ2-1, reads DTGVSQNPRHKITKRGQNVTFRCDPISEHNRLYWYRQTLGQGPEFLTYFQNEAQLEKSRLLSDRFSAERPKGSFSTLEIQRTEQGDSAMYLCASSLGLADYNEQFFGPGTRLTVL.

The chain employs TRBV25-1 and TRBJ1-1, with D maybe TRBD1 (6 bases). Looked up from germline, CDR1 is MGHDK and CDR2 is SYGVNS. The CDR3 length is 16 residues. V was shortened by 2 bases and J by 2 bases, with 15 bases between the two germline ends. Here the CDR3 reads CASSEGSARGNTEAFF. Here the CDR3 DNA reads TGTGCCAGCAGTGAAGGGTCCGCCAGGGGAAACACTGAAGCTTTCTTT. Complete variable domain (other parts from reference TRBV25-1 and TRBJ1-1): EADIYQTPRYLVIGTGKKITLECSQTMGHDKMYWYQQDPGMELHLIHYSYGVNSTEKGDLSSESTVSRIRTEHFPLTLESARPSHTSQYLCASSEGSARGNTEAFFGQGTRLTVV.

The chain is built from TRBV28 and TRBJ1-2; tentatively, D is TRBD1 (5 bases). Trimming stripped 5 bases from V and 4 bases from J, with 8 bases between. Germline V lookup: CDR1 MDHEN, CDR2 SYDVKM. This CDR3 has 12 residues. The CDR3 spells CASSPTGYGYTF. Written as DNA, the CDR3 is TGTGCCAGCAGTCCTACAGGCTATGGCTACACCTTC.

V usage is TRBV7-2 and J usage is TRBJ2-3; 10 nucleotides agree with TRBD2. CDR1 and CDR2 from the germline V gene are SGHTA and FQGNSA. V trimming: 1 base; J trimming: 1 base; junction bases outside the gene matches: 5. The CDR3 totals 17 residues. CDR3 nucleotides: TGTGCCAGCAGCTTAGATCGTCTAGCGGGGGGCACAGATACGCAGTATTTT. Translation: CASSLDRLAGGTDTQYF.

This chain joins TRBV28 and TRBJ2-2, with 9 bases fitting TRBD1. J gave up 3 bases and V 8 bases, and 7 bases lay outside the gene matches. Germline lookup yields CDR1 MDHEN and CDR2 SYDVKM. The CDR3 runs 15 residues. CDR3 DNA: TGTGCCAGCGGACTGACAGGGGGTTACACCGGGGAGCTGTTTTTT. It yields the protein CASGLTGGYTGELFF.

This clone occurred a few times. This sequence joins TRBV4-3 and TRBJ1-4; 9 bases align to TRBD1. The V and J ends lost 1 base and 8 bases, in that order; junction bases with no gene match: 8. The germline V gene has CDR1 LGHNA and CDR2 YSLEER. The CDR3 contains 16 residues. CDR3 nucleotide sequence: TGCGCCAGCAGCCAAGCACCGGGACAGGGTATGGAAAAACTGTTTTTT. This encodes CASSQAPGQGMEKLFF.

V gene TRBV3-1 (or the pseudogene TRBV3-2) combines with J gene TRBJ2-1, with D possibly TRBD1 on 5 matching bases. The V end was cut by 2 bases, the J end by 12 bases, with 14 bases between. The CDR3 contains 13 residues. Germline values: CDR1 LGHDT, CDR2 YNNKEL (reference sequence). CDR3 sequence: CASSQRPDSAQFF. The CDR3 DNA reads as TGTGCCAGCAGCCAACGTCCCGACAGTGCGCAGTTCTTC.

The chain uses TRBV6-6 and TRBJ2-1; 9 nucleotides line up with TRBD1. Germline V CDR1 and CDR2: MNHNY, SVGAGI (reference sequence). The CDR3 contains 13 residues. Trimming took 6 bases from V and 12 from J; bases not matched to a gene: 9. Written as DNA, the CDR3 is TGTGCCAGCAGCCTTACCCCGGACAGGGGGCAGTTCTTC. Translation gives CASSLTPDRGQFF.

The V call is TRBV12-3 or TRBV12-4, the J call TRBJ1-1; D not resolved. The CDR3 runs 12 residues. The germline V and J ends were trimmed by 10 bases and 4 bases, with 13 bases remaining between them. This CDR3 reads CAIRSPSTEAFF. The CDR3 nucleotides read TGTGCCATTCGGAGCCCGAGCACTGAAGCTTTCTTT.

This chain links TRBV30 with TRBJ1-6; D may be TRBD1 (6 bases). Per germline, CDR1 GTSNPN and CDR2 SVGIG (reference sequence). There are 16 residues in the CDR3. The V end was cut by 1 base, the J end by 0 bases, with 10 bases between. CDR3 sequence (DNA): TGTGCCTGGAGTGCCAGGGGCCGCTCCTATAATTCACCCCTCCACTTT. Translating gives CAWSARGRSYNSPLHF.

A note on this clone: Other DNA sequences in this specimen translate into the identical CDR3. This sequence joins TRBV10-1 and TRBJ2-5; 10 nucleotides align to TRBD2. Trimming took 6 bases from V and 3 from J; bases not matched to a gene: 4. Germline V gives CDR1 WNHNN, CDR2 SYGVQD (reference sequence). The CDR3 is 14 residues long. The CDR3 here is CASRAGGPEETQYF. CDR3 in DNA: TGCGCCAGCAGAGCGGGAGGGCCTGAAGAGACCCAGTACTTC.

V is TRBV2 and J is TRBJ1-1; D not certain. This CDR3 is 15 amino acids long. Trimming cost V 2 bases and J 3 bases, with 13 bases left between them. Germline V gene sequence: CDR1 SNHLY, CDR2 FYNNEI. CDR3 residues: CASSENGQAYTEAFF. In nucleotides, the CDR3 is TGTGCCAGCAGTGAAAATGGGCAGGCCTACACTGAAGCTTTCTTT. Using reference TRBV2 and TRBJ1-1 for the parts outside the CDR3, the full variable domain is EPEVTQTPSHQVTQMGQEVILRCVPISNHLYFYWYRQILGQKVEFLVSFYNNEISEKSEIFDDQFSVERPDGSNFTLKIRSTKLEDSAMYFCASSENGQAYTEAFFGQGTRLTVV.

The chain recombines TRBV6-5 with TRBJ2-7; weak D call: TRBD1 (5 bases). V was clipped by 8 bases and J by 2 bases, with 16 bases between them. The CDR3 has 14 residues. Germline V lookup: CDR1 MNHEY, CDR2 SVGAGI. CDR3 residues: CASGPTEATYEQYF. The CDR3 nucleotides are TGTGCCAGCGGTCCGACAGAGGCAACCTACGAGCAGTACTTC.

The V gene is TRBV28, the J gene TRBJ1-1, with 7 positions matching TRBD1. The CDR3 has 15 amino acids. V shed 6 bases and J 0 bases; nucleotides not matched to a gene: 7. Germline lookup yields CDR1 MDHEN and CDR2 SYDVKM. CDR3 region: CASSLTGALNTEAFF. The CDR3 nucleotides read TGTGCCAGCAGCCTTACAGGGGCGTTGAACACTGAAGCTTTCTTT.

This chain joins TRBV3-1 (or the pseudogene TRBV3-2) and TRBJ1-2, with TRBD1 matching 7 bases. Germline-derived CDR1 and CDR2 are LGHDT and YNNKEL (reference sequence). CDR3 size: 14 residues. The V segment lost 10 bases and the J segment 8 bases; nucleotides outside the gene matches: 16. The CDR3 DNA is TGTGCCACCTCCCGACAGGGAAGTTCACAGGGCTACACCTTC. Protein sequence: CATSRQGSSQGYTF.

The rearrangement joins TRBV27 to TRBJ1-6, with D possibly matching TRBD1 (6 bases). CDR1 and CDR2 (germline): MNHEY, SMNVEV (reference sequence). V was shortened by 7 bases and J by 7 bases, with 14 bases between the two germline ends. The CDR3 spans 14 residues. This CDR3 reads CASTETGFNSPLHF. The CDR3 nucleotides are TGTGCCAGCACCGAAACAGGGTTCAATTCACCCCTCCACTTT.

The rearrangement uses TRBV27 and TRBJ1-1; D gene ambiguous. CDR1 MNHEY and CDR2 SMNVEV come from the germline V gene (reference sequence). The CDR3 has 11 amino acids. V was clipped by 10 bases and J by 3 bases, with 9 bases between them. CDR3 DNA: TGTGCCACCCGGAGAGACACTGAAGCTTTCTTT. This encodes CATRRDTEAFF.

The chain carries TRBV4-3 and TRBJ2-7, with a possible D match to TRBD1 (6 bases). Trimming took off 1 base at V and 1 base at J, with 11 bases between the two ends. Germline-derived CDR1 and CDR2 are LGHNA and YSLEER. This CDR3 is 15 amino acids long. CDR3 coding DNA: TGCGCCAGCAGCCAAGTAGGGACAAGATCCTACGAGCAGTACTTC. This encodes CASSQVGTRSYEQYF.

The chain uses TRBV18 and TRBJ1-5; no reliable D call. V was shortened by 2 bases and J by 1 base, with 6 bases between the two germline ends. Germline loops: CDR1 KGHSH, CDR2 LQKENI. The CDR3 runs 14 residues. CDR3 DNA sequence: TGTGCCAGCTCACCAACCAGGAGCAATCAGCCCCAGCATTTT. Its translation: CASSPTRSNQPQHF.

The chain employs TRBV7-3 and TRBJ2-6, with a possible D match to TRBD1 (6 bases). CDR3 size: 18 residues. V gave up 0 bases and J gave up 2 bases, with 14 bases separating them. Germline V lookup: CDR1 SGHTA, CDR2 FQGTGA. CDR3 loop: CASSLTPGAGTGANVLTF. Here the CDR3 DNA reads TGTGCCAGCAGCTTAACCCCAGGGGCCGGGACTGGGGCCAACGTCCTGACTTTC.

CDR3 amino acids: CASSPDRVPSTDTQYF. The CDR3 DNA sequence: TGTGCCAGCAGCCCGGACAGGGTTCCTAGCACAGATACGCAGTATTTT. The chain has TRBV7-2 and TRBJ2-3; TRBD1 aligns across 8 bases. CDR3 size: 16 residues. The germline CDR1 and CDR2 sequences are SGHTA and FQGNSA. With V trimmed by 5 bases and J by 0 bases, 7 bases remained unmatched.

The chain carries TRBV7-8 and TRBJ1-5; weak D call: TRBD1 (6 bases). Germline V gene sequence: CDR1 SGHVS, CDR2 FQNEAQ. The V and J ends lost 5 bases and 4 bases respectively, with 18 bases between them. The CDR3 sequence is 16 residues long. The CDR3 is CASSLTRGIGNQPQHF. The CDR3 coding sequence is TGTGCCAGCAGCCTAACCAGGGGAATAGGGAATCAGCCCCAGCATTTT.

The V and J genes are TRBV5-6 and TRBJ2-2; D not resolved. Germline-derived CDR1 and CDR2 are SGHDT and YYEEEE. V was clipped by 5 bases and J by 3 bases, with 8 bases between them. CDR3 size: 13 residues. The CDR3, as DNA: TGTGCCAGCAGTTGGCTAGACACCGGGGAGCTGTTTTTT. This gives the protein CASSWLDTGELFF.

The rearrangement uses TRBV9 and TRBJ1-6, with a tentative D call TRBD1 (6 bases). V was pared by 3 bases and J by 5 bases, with 12 bases between. The germline CDR1 and CDR2 sequences are SGDLS and YYNGEE. The CDR3 has 15 residues. The DNA for the CDR3 is TGTGCCAGCAGCGAAGGGGGATTGGATAATTCACCCCTCCACTTT. Its protein product is CASSEGGLDNSPLHF.

The chain uses TRBV7-9 and TRBJ1-5; no definite D call. Germline V gene lookup returns CDR1 SEHNR and CDR2 FQNEAQ (reference sequence). The CDR3 length is 16 residues. V was cut by 0 bases and J by 1 base, with 10 bases left in between. The CDR3 reads CASSLAGGGSNQPQHF. As DNA, the CDR3 is TGTGCCAGCAGCTTAGCCGGTGGAGGGAGCAATCAGCCCCAGCATTTT.

The chain couples TRBV4-3 to TRBJ1-4; the match to TRBD1 covers 7 bases. Germline-derived CDR1 and CDR2 are LGHNA and YSLEER. V shed 2 bases, J shed 4 bases, and the junction held 4 bases outside the gene matches. This CDR3 region has 15 residues. This CDR3 reads CASSQLRDSNEKLFF. CDR3 DNA sequence: TGCGCCAGCAGCCAACTCCGGGACAGTAATGAAAAACTGTTTTTT.